These 8 T cell receptor beta chains were all obtained from the same sample, sequenced in a study of blood T cell repertoires in COVID-19. Libraries were prepared by immunoSEQ multiplex PCR; TCRdb keeps only in-frame clonotypes and omits some of them. The sample lists around 260,000 clones, under 90% occurring once. The sequencing input was peripheral blood. All receptors derive from a woman aged 50 to 65 who had recovered from COVID-19.

This clone occurred once. The chain is built from TRBV6-1 and TRBJ2-1, with TRBD1 matching 7 bases. The CDR3 is 14 amino acids. Germline CDR1 is MNHNS and CDR2 is SASEGT. Trimming cost V 3 bases and J 8 bases; bases outside gene matches: 7. CDR3 coding DNA: TGTGCCAGCAGTGATCTCAGGGGGTCGGATGAGCAGTTCTTC. This codes for CASSDLRGSDEQFF.

This chain connects TRBV4-1 to TRBJ2-3, with 7 nucleotides matching TRBD2. The CDR3 loop spans 17 amino acids. J lost 5 bases, V lost 2 bases, and 13 bases had no gene match. CDR1 is MGHRA, CDR2 YSYEKL, per germline. CDR3 sequence (DNA): TGCGCCAGCAGCCAAAAGAACCAGCGGGAAGGTAAAGATACGCAGTATTTT. Residues: CASSQKNQREGKDTQYF.

The chain employs TRBV19 and TRBJ1-5; 8 bases align to TRBD1. This CDR3 comprises 15 residues. Unmatched junction bases numbered 6, after V lost 4 bases and J lost 4 bases. Germline CDR1 reads LNHDA; CDR2 reads SQIVND (reference sequence). The CDR3 nucleotides read TGTGCCAGTAGTAGAGATCAGGGGGCGAATCAGCCCCAGCATTTT. Amino acids: CASSRDQGANQPQHF.

This clone appeared a few times. The chain carries TRBV10-3 and TRBJ1-2; 9 bases align to TRBD1. After removal of 2 bases from V and 7 bases from J, the junction contained 11 bases not matched to a gene. The CDR3 has 16 residues. Looked up from germline, CDR1 is ENHRY and CDR2 is SYGVKD. CDR3 DNA sequence: TGTGCCATCAGTGAGACAGGGGGCGCGGGTGGAGGTGGCTACACCTTC. Amino acid sequence: CAISETGGAGGGGYTF.

The chain employs TRBV7-9 and TRBJ2-2; 7 nucleotides align to TRBD1. The CDR3 is 15 residues long. V dropped 5 bases and J dropped 5; count of bases not matched to a gene: 8. Germline CDR1 is SEHNR and CDR2 is FQNEAQ (reference sequence). The CDR3 DNA reads TGTGCCAGCAGCCTCGGGACAGTAAAGACCGGGGAGCTGTTTTTT. This encodes CASSLGTVKTGELFF.

This chain uses TRBV29-1 with TRBJ1-5, with 9 bases identical to TRBD1. CDR3 size: 15 residues. With 4 bases clipped from V and 5 bases from J, the junction kept 9 bases outside the gene matches. CDR1 and CDR2 from the germline V gene are SQVTM and ANQGSEA. CDR3 bases: TGCAGCGTTGTCCTTCGTGGGACAGGGTATCAGCCCCAGCATTTT. It encodes CSVVLRGTGYQPQHF.

The chain is built from TRBV7-2 and TRBJ2-1; maybe TRBD1 (6 bases). CDR3 length: 14 residues. Trimming removed 5 bases at V and 2 bases at J, with 10 bases between. Germline V lookup: CDR1 SGHTA, CDR2 FQGNSA. The DNA for the CDR3 is TGTGCCAGCAGCCCGGACAGTACCTACAATGAGCAGTTCTTC. Amino acids: CASSPDSTYNEQFF.

The V gene is TRBV15, the J gene TRBJ1-4; a possible D gene is TRBD1 (5 bases). The CDR3 sequence is 15 residues long. The V and J ends lost 0 bases and 3 bases respectively, with 8 bases between them. Germline V CDR1 and CDR2: LNHNV, YYDKDF (reference sequence). CDR3 nucleotide sequence: TGTGCCACCAGCAGAGATGGGGGGGCTAATGAAAAACTGTTTTTT. Protein sequence: CATSRDGGANEKLFF. Combining the CDR3 with reference TRBV15 and TRBJ1-4 gives the whole variable domain DAMVIQNPRYQVTQFGKPVTLSCSQTLNHNVMYWYQQKSSQAPKLLFHYYDKDFNNEADTPDNFQSRRPNTSFCFLDIRSPGLGDTAMYLCATSRDGGANEKLFFGSGTQLSVL.